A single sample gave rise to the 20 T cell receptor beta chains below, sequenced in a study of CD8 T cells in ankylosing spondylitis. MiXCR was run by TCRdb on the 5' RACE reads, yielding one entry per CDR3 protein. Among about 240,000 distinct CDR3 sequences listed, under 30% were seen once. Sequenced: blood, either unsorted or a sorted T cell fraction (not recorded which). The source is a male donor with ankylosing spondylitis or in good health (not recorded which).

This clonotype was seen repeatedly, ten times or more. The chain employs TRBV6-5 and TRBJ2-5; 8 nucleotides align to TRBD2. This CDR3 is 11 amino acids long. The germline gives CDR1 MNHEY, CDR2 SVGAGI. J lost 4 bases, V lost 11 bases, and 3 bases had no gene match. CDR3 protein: CAVGGGETQYF. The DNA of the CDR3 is TGTGCCGTCGGGGGGGGAGAGACCCAGTACTTC.

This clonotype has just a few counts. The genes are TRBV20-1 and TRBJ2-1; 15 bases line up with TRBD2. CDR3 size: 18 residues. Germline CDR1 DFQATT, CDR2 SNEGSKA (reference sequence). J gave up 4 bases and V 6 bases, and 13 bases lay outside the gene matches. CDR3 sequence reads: CSALNGLAGGRVYNEQFF. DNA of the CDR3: TGCAGTGCCCTCAACGGACTAGCGGGGGGGCGAGTTTACAATGAGCAGTTCTTC.

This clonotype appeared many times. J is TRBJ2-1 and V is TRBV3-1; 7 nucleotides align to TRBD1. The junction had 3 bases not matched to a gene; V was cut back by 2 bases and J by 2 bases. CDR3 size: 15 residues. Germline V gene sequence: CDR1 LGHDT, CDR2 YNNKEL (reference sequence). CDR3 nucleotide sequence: TGTGCCAGCAGCCAATCCGGGACAGCCTACAATGAGCAGTTCTTC. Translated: CASSQSGTAYNEQFF.

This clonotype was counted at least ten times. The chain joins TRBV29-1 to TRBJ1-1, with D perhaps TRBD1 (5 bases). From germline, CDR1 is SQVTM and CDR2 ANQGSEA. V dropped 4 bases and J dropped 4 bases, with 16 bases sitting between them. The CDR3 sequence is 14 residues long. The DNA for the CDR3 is TGCAGCGTTGGGGGAGGGGCTGAAGGCACTGAAGCTTTCTTT. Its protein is CSVGGGAEGTEAFF.

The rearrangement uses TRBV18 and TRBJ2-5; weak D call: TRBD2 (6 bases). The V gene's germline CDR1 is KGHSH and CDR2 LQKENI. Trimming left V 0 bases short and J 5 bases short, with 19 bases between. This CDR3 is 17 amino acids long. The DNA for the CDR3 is TGTGCCAGCTCACCACCATCGGCATACCCTCGGGGGGAGACCCAGTACTTC. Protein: CASSPPSAYPRGETQYF.

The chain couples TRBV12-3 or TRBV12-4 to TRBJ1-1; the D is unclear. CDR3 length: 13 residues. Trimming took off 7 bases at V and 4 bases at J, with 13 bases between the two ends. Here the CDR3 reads CASTLDWGTEAFF. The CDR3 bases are TGTGCCAGCACCTTGGACTGGGGCACTGAAGCTTTCTTT.

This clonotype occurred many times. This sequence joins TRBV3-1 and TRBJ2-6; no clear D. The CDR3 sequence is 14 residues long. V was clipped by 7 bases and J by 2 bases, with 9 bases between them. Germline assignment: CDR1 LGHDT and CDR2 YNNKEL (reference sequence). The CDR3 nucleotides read TGTGCCAGCAAGCATGGTGCTGGGGCCAACGTCCTGACTTTC. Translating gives CASKHGAGANVLTF.

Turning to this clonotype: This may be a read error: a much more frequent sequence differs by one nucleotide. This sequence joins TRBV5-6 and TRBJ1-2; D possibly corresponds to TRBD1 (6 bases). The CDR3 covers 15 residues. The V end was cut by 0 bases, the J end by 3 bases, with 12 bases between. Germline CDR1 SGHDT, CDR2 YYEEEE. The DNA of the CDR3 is TGTGCCAGCAGCTTGGTTAGCAGGGGATACTATGGCTACACCTTC. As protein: CASSLVSRGYYGYTF.

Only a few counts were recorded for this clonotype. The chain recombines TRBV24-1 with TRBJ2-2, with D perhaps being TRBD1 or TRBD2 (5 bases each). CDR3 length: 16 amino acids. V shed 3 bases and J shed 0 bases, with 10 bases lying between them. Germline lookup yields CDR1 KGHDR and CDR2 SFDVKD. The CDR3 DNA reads TGTGCCACCAGTGATCCCGGGACGGCGAACACCGGGGAGCTGTTTTTT. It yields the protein CATSDPGTANTGELFF.

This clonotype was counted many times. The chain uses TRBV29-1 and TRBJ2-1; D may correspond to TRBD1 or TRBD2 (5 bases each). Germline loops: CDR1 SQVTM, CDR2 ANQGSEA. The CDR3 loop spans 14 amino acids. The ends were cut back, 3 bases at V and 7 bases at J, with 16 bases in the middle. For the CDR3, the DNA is TGCAGCGTTGATTCCGGGGCCCTTGGGAATGAGCAGTTCTTC. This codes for CSVDSGALGNEQFF.

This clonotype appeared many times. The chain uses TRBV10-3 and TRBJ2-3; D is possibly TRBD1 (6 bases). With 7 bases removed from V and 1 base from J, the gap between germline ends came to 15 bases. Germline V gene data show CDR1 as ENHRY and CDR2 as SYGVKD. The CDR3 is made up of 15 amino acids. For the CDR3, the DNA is TGTGCCATCAATGGGGGCCCCTCTGGCACAGATACGCAGTATTTT. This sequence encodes CAINGGPSGTDTQYF.

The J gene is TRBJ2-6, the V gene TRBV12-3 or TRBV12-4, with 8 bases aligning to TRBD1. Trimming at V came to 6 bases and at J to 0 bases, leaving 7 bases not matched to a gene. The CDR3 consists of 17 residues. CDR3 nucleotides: TGTGCCAGCAGCCTATCCAGGGGGCTCTCTGGGGCCAACGTCCTGACTTTC. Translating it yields CASSLSRGLSGANVLTF.

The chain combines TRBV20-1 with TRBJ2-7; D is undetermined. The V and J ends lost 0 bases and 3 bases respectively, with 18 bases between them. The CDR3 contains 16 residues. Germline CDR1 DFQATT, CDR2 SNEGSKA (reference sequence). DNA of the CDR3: TGCAGTGCTAGAGATCCCTTCCTTCGTGTAGACTACGAGCAGTACTTC. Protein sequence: CSARDPFLRVDYEQYF.

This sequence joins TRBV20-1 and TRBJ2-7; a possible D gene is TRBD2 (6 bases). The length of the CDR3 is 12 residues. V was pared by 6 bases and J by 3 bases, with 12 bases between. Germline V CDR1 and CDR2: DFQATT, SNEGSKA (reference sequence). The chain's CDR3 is CSAGRRDYEQYF. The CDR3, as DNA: TGCAGTGCGGGGAGGAGGGACTACGAGCAGTACTTC.

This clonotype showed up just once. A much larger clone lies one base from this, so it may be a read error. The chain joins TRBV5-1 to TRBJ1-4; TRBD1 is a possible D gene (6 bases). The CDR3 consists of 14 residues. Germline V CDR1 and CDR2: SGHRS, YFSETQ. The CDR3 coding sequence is TGCGCCGGCAGCTCTACAGGGAACGGGGAAAAACTGTTTTTT. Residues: CAGSSTGNGEKLFF.

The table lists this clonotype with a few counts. CDR3 bases: TGCAGTGCTCCCGGACAGGGGGAAGCAAAACTGTTTTTT. It codes for CSAPGQGEAKLFF. The rearrangement joins TRBV20-1 to TRBJ1-4; 10 bases are a match to TRBD1. The CDR3 loop spans 13 amino acids. In germline, CDR1 is DFQATT, CDR2 SNEGSKA (reference sequence). The trim removed 5 bases at V and 10 bases at J, leaving 7 bases unmatched.

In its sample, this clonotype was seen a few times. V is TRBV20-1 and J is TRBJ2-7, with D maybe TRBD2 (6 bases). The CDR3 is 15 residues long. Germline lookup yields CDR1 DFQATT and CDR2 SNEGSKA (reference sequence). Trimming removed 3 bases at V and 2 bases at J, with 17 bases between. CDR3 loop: CSASSSSGSTYEQYF. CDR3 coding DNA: TGCAGTGCTAGCTCATCCAGCGGGTCCACCTACGAGCAGTACTTC.

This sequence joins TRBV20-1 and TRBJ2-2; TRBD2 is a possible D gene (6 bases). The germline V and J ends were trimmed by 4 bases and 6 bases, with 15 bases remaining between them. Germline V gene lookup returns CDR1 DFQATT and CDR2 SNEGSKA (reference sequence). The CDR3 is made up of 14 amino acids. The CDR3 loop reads CSATPGTHAGELFF. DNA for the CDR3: TGCAGTGCTACCCCCGGGACTCACGCCGGGGAGCTGTTTTTT.

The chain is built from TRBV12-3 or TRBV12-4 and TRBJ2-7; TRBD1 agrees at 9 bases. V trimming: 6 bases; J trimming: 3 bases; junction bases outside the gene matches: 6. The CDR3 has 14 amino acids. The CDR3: CASSRDRADYEQYF. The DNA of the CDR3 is TGTGCCAGCAGCCGGGACAGGGCGGACTACGAGCAGTACTTC.

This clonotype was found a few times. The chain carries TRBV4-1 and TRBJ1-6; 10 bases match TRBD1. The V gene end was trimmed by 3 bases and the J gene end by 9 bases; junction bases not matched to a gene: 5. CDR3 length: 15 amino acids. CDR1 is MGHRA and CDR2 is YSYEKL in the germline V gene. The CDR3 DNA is TGCGCCAGCAGCCAGCCGGGACAGGGGAGTTCACCCCTCCACTTT. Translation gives CASSQPGQGSSPLHF.